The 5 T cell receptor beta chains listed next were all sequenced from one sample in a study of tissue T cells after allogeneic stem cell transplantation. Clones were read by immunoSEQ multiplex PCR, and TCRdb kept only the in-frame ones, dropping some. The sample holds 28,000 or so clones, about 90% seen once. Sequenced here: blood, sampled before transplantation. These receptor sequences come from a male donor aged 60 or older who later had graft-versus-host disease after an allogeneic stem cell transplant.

The CDR3 protein is CASSDRVGWGDTQYF. The CDR3 DNA reads as TGTGCCAGCAGTGACCGTGTCGGCTGGGGGGATACGCAGTATTTT. This chain connects TRBV6-1 to TRBJ2-3, with D perhaps matching TRBD1 or TRBD2 (5 bases each). The CDR3 is 15 amino acids. CDR1 is MNHNS and CDR2 is SASEGT in the germline V gene. V was cut by 3 bases and J by 6 bases, with 16 bases left in between.

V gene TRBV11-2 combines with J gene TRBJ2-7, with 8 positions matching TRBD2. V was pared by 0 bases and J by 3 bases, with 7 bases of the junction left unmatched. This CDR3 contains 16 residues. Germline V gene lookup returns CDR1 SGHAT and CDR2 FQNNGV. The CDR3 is CASSLDLAGGVYEQYF. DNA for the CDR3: TGTGCCAGCAGCTTAGATCTGGCGGGAGGCGTCTACGAGCAGTACTTC. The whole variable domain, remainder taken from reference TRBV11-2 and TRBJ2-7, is EAGVAQSPRYKIIEKRQSVAFWCNPISGHATLYWYQQILGQGPKLLIQFQNNGVVDDSQLPKDRFSAERLKGVDSTLKIQPAKLEDSAVYLCASSLDLAGGVYEQYFGPGTRLTVT.

CDR3 bases: TGTGCCAGCAGCATTAGCGGGGGGCAGTTCTTC. Its protein is CASSISGGQFF. The chain joins TRBV7-2 to TRBJ2-1; TRBD2 matches 9 bases. This CDR3 is 11 amino acids long. The J segment lost 12 bases and the V segment lost 5 bases, leaving 2 bases of the junction unmatched. CDR1 and CDR2 (germline): SGHTA, FQGNSA.

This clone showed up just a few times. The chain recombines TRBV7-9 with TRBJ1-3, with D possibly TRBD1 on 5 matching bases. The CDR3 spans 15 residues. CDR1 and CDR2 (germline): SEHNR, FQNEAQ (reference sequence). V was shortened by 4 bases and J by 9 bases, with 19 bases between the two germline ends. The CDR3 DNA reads TGTGCCAGCAGCTCCCGACAGACCCTTTCGGGCACCATATATTTT. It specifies CASSSRQTLSGTIYF.

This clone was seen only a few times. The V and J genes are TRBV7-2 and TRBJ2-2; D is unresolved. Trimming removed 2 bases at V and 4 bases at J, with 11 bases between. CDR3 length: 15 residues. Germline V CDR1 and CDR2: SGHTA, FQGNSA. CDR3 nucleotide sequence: TGTGCCAGCAGCTTAAGGCAGGACGGCACCGGGGAGCTGTTTTTT. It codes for CASSLRQDGTGELFF.